The 20 T cell receptor beta chains listed next were all sequenced from one sample in a study of T cells after posttransplantation cyclophosphamide. TCRdb's table, derived via immunoSEQ multiplex PCR, lists solely in-frame clones and lacks some. The sample yields tens of thousands of clones, just over 85% seen once. Control samples came 1 year after myeloablative marrow transplants with methotrexate plus calcineurin inhibitor. This specimen consisted of PBMCs, obtained around 53 weeks after allogeneic stem cell transplant with calcineurin inhibitor and methotrexate. The receptor source for this set is a female patient aged 30 to 45 who received an allogeneic stem cell transplant from an unrelated donor, was CMV-positive, and had acute and chronic GVHD. Some of the T cells may derive from the graft donor.

The genes are TRBV7-2 and TRBJ2-7, with D possibly matching TRBD2 (6 bases). V was trimmed by 6 bases and J by 3 bases, leaving 15 bases between them. Germline assignment: CDR1 SGHTA and CDR2 FQGNSA. The CDR3 is 14 amino acids. The CDR3 protein is CASSKGEANYEQYF. The CDR3 DNA reads as TGTGCCAGCAGTAAAGGGGAGGCAAACTACGAGCAGTACTTC. Full variable domain (outside the CDR3, taken from reference TRBV7-2 and TRBJ2-7): GAGVSQSPSNKVTEKGKDVELRCDPISGHTALYWYRQSLGQGLEFLIYFQGNSAPDKSGLPSDRFSAERTGGSVSTLTIQRTQQEDSAVYLCASSKGEANYEQYFGPGTRLTVT.

The V gene is TRBV19, the J gene TRBJ1-4; 7 bases align to TRBD1. Trimming at V came to 5 bases and at J to 8 bases, leaving 17 bases not matched to a gene. Germline V gives CDR1 LNHDA, CDR2 SQIVND (reference sequence). The CDR3 sequence is 17 residues long. The DNA for the CDR3 is TGTGCCAGTAGTTCCTCCGGGACAGTCCTTAGGGGAGAAAAACTGTTTTTT. Its translation: CASSSSGTVLRGEKLFF.

The J gene is TRBJ2-3, the V gene TRBV9; 12 nucleotides agree with TRBD2. V was clipped by 3 bases and J by 1 base; unmatched bases: 9. Germline loops: CDR1 SGDLS, CDR2 YYNGEE. CDR3 size: 18 residues. This chain's CDR3 is CASSGLAGGPGRTDTQYF. The CDR3 bases are TGTGCCAGCAGCGGCCTAGCGGGAGGGCCAGGGCGCACAGATACGCAGTATTTT. Drawing the rest from reference TRBV9 and TRBJ2-3, the complete variable domain is DSGVTQTPKHLITATGQRVTLRCSPRSGDLSVYWYQQSLDQGLQFLIQYYNGEERAKGNILERFSAQQFPDLHSELNLSSLELGDSALYFCASSGLAGGPGRTDTQYFGPGTRLTVL.

The chain has TRBV4-3 and TRBJ2-3; 7 positions agree with TRBD1. Germline loops: CDR1 LGHNA, CDR2 YSLEER. CDR3 length: 16 amino acids. The V and J ends lost 3 bases and 1 base, in that order; junction bases with no gene match: 7. CDR3 protein: CASSHSTGVGTDTQYF. For the CDR3, the DNA is TGCGCCAGCAGCCACAGTACAGGGGTGGGCACAGATACGCAGTATTTT.

V usage is TRBV28 and J usage is TRBJ1-1; 7 positions match TRBD1. The V gene's germline CDR1 is MDHEN and CDR2 SYDVKM. V dropped 7 bases and J dropped 8; count of bases not matched to a gene: 7. The CDR3 sequence is 12 residues long. The CDR3 nucleotides are TGTGCCAGCAAATTCCGACAGGGAGAAGCTTTCTTT. The encoded protein is CASKFRQGEAFF.

V gene TRBV7-9 combines with J gene TRBJ1-1; D is undetermined. The germline CDR1 and CDR2 sequences are SEHNR and FQNEAQ (reference sequence). CDR3 length equals 11 residues. Trimming shortened V by 2 bases and J by 11 bases, and 9 bases separated the two germline ends. CDR3 nucleotide sequence: TGTGCCAGCAGCTTAACGGAGATCGCTTTCTTT. Its translation is CASSLTEIAFF.

V and J are TRBV4-1 and TRBJ2-1; TRBD2 matches 7 bases. CDR3 length: 17 residues. Germline lookup yields CDR1 MGHRA and CDR2 YSYEKL. V dropped 3 bases and J dropped 3; count of bases not matched to a gene: 11. The CDR3 DNA is TGCGCCAGCAGCCATGGACCCTCAGGGAGGGACTACAATGAGCAGTTCTTC. This translates into CASSHGPSGRDYNEQFF.

The V and J genes are TRBV28 and TRBJ1-1; no clear D gene. Germline V gene lookup returns CDR1 MDHEN and CDR2 SYDVKM. There are 13 residues in the CDR3. Trimming shortened V by 4 bases and J by 8 bases, and 14 bases separated the two germline ends. The CDR3 sequence is CASSSYDTGEAFF. CDR3 DNA: TGTGCCAGCAGTTCCTACGACACCGGAGAAGCTTTCTTT.

As for this clone: One junction end does not reproduce the germline sequence, and a read error may be involved. The genes are TRBV4-1 and TRBJ2-5, with D maybe TRBD2 (5 bases). The germline V gene has CDR1 MGHRA and CDR2 YSYEKL. The CDR3 totals 14 residues. The CDR3 sequence: CASSQVPGEETQYF. The CDR3 region has the DNA TGCGCCAGCAGCCAAGTTCCCGGGGAAGAAACCCAGTACTTC.

CDR3 region: CSAANSVEQYF. In DNA, the CDR3 is TGCAGTGCCGCTAATAGTGTCGAGCAGTACTTC. The V call is TRBV20-1, the J call TRBJ2-7; no reliable D call. The CDR3 has 11 residues. Trimming cost V 6 bases and J 6 bases, with 12 bases left between them. CDR1 and CDR2 from the germline V gene are DFQATT and SNEGSKA (reference sequence).

CDR3 loop: CASSVVGNYYNEQFF. CDR3 nucleotide sequence: TGTGCCAGCAGCGTAGTAGGTAACTACTACAATGAGCAGTTCTTC. The chain has TRBV9 and TRBJ2-1; no reliable D call. V was cut by 0 bases and J by 3 bases, with 10 bases left in between. CDR1 is SGDLS and CDR2 is YYNGEE in the germline V gene. This CDR3 has 15 residues.

The V gene is TRBV29-1, the J gene TRBJ2-1; tentative D call: TRBD1 (6 bases). The V end was cut by 5 bases, the J end by 14 bases, with 16 bases between. Germline CDR1 and CDR2: SQVTM and ANQGSEA. The CDR3 contains 11 residues. The CDR3 DNA reads as TGCAGCGTTCGAAAGGGGGAAGCGGAGTTCTTC. Amino acid sequence: CSVRKGEAEFF.

The rearrangement uses TRBV2 and TRBJ1-6; D is unresolved. Per the germline V gene, CDR1 is SNHLY and CDR2 is FYNNEI. Trimming took 2 bases from V and 11 from J, leaving 10 bases between them. CDR3 length: 13 residues. The CDR3 nucleotides read TGTGCCAGCAGTGAAATTCTGGCGGCACCCCTCCACTTT. Translation: CASSEILAAPLHF.

V and J are TRBV7-9 and TRBJ2-1, with 11 bases identical to TRBD2. CDR1 and CDR2 (germline): SEHNR, FQNEAQ (reference sequence). This CDR3 spans 19 amino acids. V lost 5 bases, J lost 6 bases, and 18 bases stayed unmatched. In DNA, the CDR3 is TGTGCCAGCAGCGCCACCGTTTGGACTAGCGGGCAGGTCGGCAATGAGCAGTTCTTC. Its protein is CASSATVWTSGQVGNEQFF.

This chain links TRBV13 with TRBJ1-1, with unresolved D. Trimming removed 3 bases from V and 4 bases from J, with 12 bases in between. This CDR3 contains 14 residues. Germline V gene sequence: CDR1 PRHDT, CDR2 FYEKMQ (reference sequence). The DNA for the CDR3 is TGTGCCAGCAGCTTCGGGAGGCTGGGCACTGAAGCTTTCTTT. It encodes CASSFGRLGTEAFF.

Of note for this clone: Germline and junction disagree at one end, which may indicate a read error. The chain has TRBV27 and TRBJ2-3; 9 bases fit TRBD2. Germline lookup yields CDR1 MNHEY and CDR2 SMNVEV (reference sequence). The CDR3 has 14 residues. The CDR3, as DNA: TGTGCCAGCAGTAAAGCGGGAGGCACACATACGCAGTATTTT. This sequence encodes CASSKAGGTHTQYF.

The chain combines TRBV9 with TRBJ1-1; D possibly corresponds to TRBD1 (5 bases). Germline CDR1 and CDR2: SGDLS and YYNGEE. The CDR3 runs to 13 residues. Between the trimmed V and J ends, which lost 6 bases and 1 base, there was a span of 10 bases. CDR3 region: CASKGQSNTEAFF. As DNA, the CDR3 is TGTGCCAGCAAGGGGCAGTCGAACACTGAAGCTTTCTTT.

This chain connects TRBV19 to TRBJ2-6, with a possible D match to TRBD1 (6 bases). This CDR3 is built from 15 residues. V lost 5 bases and J lost 1, with 9 bases in between. CDR1 is LNHDA and CDR2 is SQIVND in the germline V gene (reference sequence). CDR3 amino acids: CASSSGASGANVLTF. DNA for the CDR3: TGTGCCAGTAGTTCAGGGGCGTCTGGGGCCAACGTCCTGACTTTC.

The chain is built from TRBV7-2 and TRBJ1-1; D unresolved. The V gene lost 1 base and the J gene lost 1 base, with 7 bases spanning the gap. Germline V CDR1 and CDR2: SGHTA, FQGNSA. This CDR3 region has 14 residues. This CDR3 is CASSLVSPNTEAFF. The CDR3 DNA is TGTGCCAGCAGCTTAGTATCCCCGAACACTGAAGCTTTCTTT.

This clone has just a few counts. The V gene is TRBV10-3, the J gene TRBJ1-2; the D gene is possibly TRBD1 (5 bases). The length of the CDR3 is 14 residues. Germline-derived CDR1 and CDR2 are ENHRY and SYGVKD. V gave up 4 bases and J gave up 2 bases, with 11 bases separating them. CDR3 nucleotide sequence: TGTGCCATCAGTGCGTCGACAGAGAACTATGGCTACACCTTC. Its translation is CAISASTENYGYTF.